This T cell receptor (beta chain) was retrieved from a study of monozygotic twins with inflammatory bowel disease. Study-wide points: IBD patients displayed reduced TCRbeta diversity (inverse Simpson) when set against healthy co-twins. Fewer clonotypes were shared with others by IBD patients than by healthy twins, especially with disease activity.

Turning to this clonotype: Its antigen is unidentified.

TCRdb reprocessed the 5' RACE reads and stores each CDR3 protein as one record, lacking DNA. This sample's clone table lists over 200,000 distinct CDR3 sequences. There are 12 residues in the CDR3. Per the germline V gene, CDR1 is PRHDT and CDR2 is FYEKMQ (reference sequence). The sequenced material came from blood. The J gene is TRBJ1-5, the V gene TRBV13. This TCR came from a human donor with ulcerative colitis or Crohn's disease, or a healthy co-twin of an affected twin (not recorded which). The CDR3 here is CASSQDLGPQHF.